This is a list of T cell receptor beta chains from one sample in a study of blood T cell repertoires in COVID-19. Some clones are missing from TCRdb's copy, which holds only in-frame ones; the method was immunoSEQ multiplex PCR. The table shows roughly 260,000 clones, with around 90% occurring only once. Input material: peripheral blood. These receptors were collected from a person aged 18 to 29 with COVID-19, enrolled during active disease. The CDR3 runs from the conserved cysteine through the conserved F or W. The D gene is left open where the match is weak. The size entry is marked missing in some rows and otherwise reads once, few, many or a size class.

cdr3_aa: CASLRSIATNEKLFF; cdr3_nt: TGTGCCAGCCTGAGGTCGATTGCAACTAATGAAAAACTGTTTTTT; cdr3_length: 15; clone_size: -; v_call: TRBV6-5; j_call: TRBJ1-4; d_call: -
cdr3_aa: CASSLVDTYGYTF; cdr3_nt: TGTGCCAGCAGCTTGGTGGACACCTATGGCTACACCTTC; cdr3_length: 13; clone_size: -; v_call: TRBV5-6; j_call: TRBJ1-2; d_call: -
cdr3_aa: CATSDLSVSGQSYNEQFF; cdr3_nt: TGTGCCACCAGTGATTTGTCTGTTAGCGGGCAATCCTACAATGAGCAGTTCTTC; cdr3_length: 18; clone_size: -; v_call: TRBV24-1; j_call: TRBJ2-1; d_call: TRBD2
cdr3_aa: CASSLNSGRVSYNEQFF; cdr3_nt: TGTGCCAGCAGCTTAAATAGCGGGAGGGTCTCCTACAATGAGCAGTTCTTC; cdr3_length: 17; clone_size: -; v_call: TRBV7-2; j_call: TRBJ2-1; d_call: TRBD2
cdr3_aa: CASSTLDGSYYGYTF; cdr3_nt: TGTGCCAGTAGTACCCTGGACGGGAGTTACTATGGCTACACCTTC; cdr3_length: 15; clone_size: once; v_call: TRBV19; j_call: TRBJ1-2; d_call: -
cdr3_aa: CASSGTGSYGYTF; cdr3_nt: TGTGCCAGCAGCGGGACAGGGAGCTATGGCTACACCTTC; cdr3_length: 13; clone_size: -; v_call: TRBV6-5; j_call: TRBJ1-2; d_call: TRBD1
cdr3_aa: CASSIVRFFGYQPQHF; cdr3_nt: TGTGCCAGTAGTATAGTGAGGTTCTTCGGATATCAGCCCCAGCATTTT; cdr3_length: 16; clone_size: -; v_call: TRBV19; j_call: TRBJ1-5; d_call: -
cdr3_aa: CASSLSGTYEQYF; cdr3_nt: TGTGCCAGTAGTTTGTCGGGGACCTACGAGCAGTACTTC; cdr3_length: 13; clone_size: once; v_call: TRBV19; j_call: TRBJ2-7; d_call: -
cdr3_aa: CASSSPDYSFDGNIQYF; cdr3_nt: TGTGCCAGCAGCTCCCCTGATTACTCCTTCGATGGAAACATTCAGTACTTC; cdr3_length: 17; clone_size: once; v_call: TRBV11-2; j_call: TRBJ2-4; d_call: -
cdr3_aa: CASSENRRGRETQYF; cdr3_nt: TGTGCCAGCAGTGAAAACCGCCGGGGAAGAGAGACCCAGTACTTC; cdr3_length: 15; clone_size: -; v_call: TRBV6-1; j_call: TRBJ2-5; d_call: -
cdr3_aa: CASSPGQGPGNTIYF; cdr3_nt: TGTGCCAGCAGCCCGGGACAGGGCCCTGGAAACACCATATATTTT; cdr3_length: 15; clone_size: -; v_call: TRBV9; j_call: TRBJ1-3; d_call: TRBD1
cdr3_aa: CASSYSTGGWPQHF; cdr3_nt: TGTGCCAGCAGTTACTCGACGGGGGGCTGGCCCCAGCATTTT; cdr3_length: 14; clone_size: -; v_call: TRBV6-5; j_call: TRBJ1-5; d_call: -
cdr3_aa: CSVEDWVAGSDTQYF; cdr3_nt: TGCAGCGTTGAAGATTGGGTAGCGGGATCTGATACGCAGTATTTT; cdr3_length: 15; clone_size: -; v_call: TRBV29-1; j_call: TRBJ2-3; d_call: TRBD2
cdr3_aa: CASSLELDRVYEQYF; cdr3_nt: TGTGCCAGCAGCTTGGAATTGGACAGGGTATACGAGCAGTACTTC; cdr3_length: 15; clone_size: -; v_call: TRBV5-4; j_call: TRBJ2-7; d_call: TRBD1
cdr3_aa: CASREQGAGGYTF; cdr3_nt: TGTGCCAGCAGGGAACAGGGGGCGGGAGGCTACACCTTC; cdr3_length: 13; clone_size: few; v_call: TRBV2; j_call: TRBJ1-2; d_call: TRBD1
cdr3_aa: CASSLRGSRTGELFF; cdr3_nt: TGTGCCAGCAGCTTACGCGGGAGTCGGACCGGGGAGCTGTTTTTT; cdr3_length: 15; clone_size: -; v_call: TRBV7-2; j_call: TRBJ2-2; d_call: TRBD2
cdr3_aa: CASSSTGHYGYTF; cdr3_nt: TGTGCCAGCAGTTCAACAGGCCACTATGGCTACACCTTC; cdr3_length: 13; clone_size: -; v_call: TRBV28; j_call: TRBJ1-2; d_call: -
cdr3_aa: CASSSLFSEREGNYEQYF; cdr3_nt: TGTGCCAGCAGCTCCCTCTTTTCTGAGCGGGAGGGGAACTACGAGCAGTACTTC; cdr3_length: 18; clone_size: -; v_call: TRBV7-8; j_call: TRBJ2-7; d_call: TRBD2
cdr3_aa: CASSYSGGSPTGELFF; cdr3_nt: TGTGCCAGCAGTTACTCGGGCGGGAGCCCCACCGGGGAGCTGTTTTTT; cdr3_length: 16; clone_size: -; v_call: TRBV6-2/TRBV6-3; j_call: TRBJ2-2; d_call: TRBD2
cdr3_aa: CASSYSSVFSTDTQYF; cdr3_nt: TGTGCCAGCAGTTACTCGTCTGTATTCAGCACAGATACGCAGTATTTT; cdr3_length: 16; clone_size: -; v_call: TRBV6-5; j_call: TRBJ2-3; d_call: -
cdr3_aa: CAISTKNSGMYNEQFF; cdr3_nt: TGTGCCATCAGTACAAAGAATAGCGGGATGTACAATGAGCAGTTCTTC; cdr3_length: 16; clone_size: -; v_call: TRBV10-3; j_call: TRBJ2-1; d_call: TRBD2
cdr3_aa: CASSYGQGTAYGYTF; cdr3_nt: TGTGCCAGCAGTTACGGTCAAGGGACAGCCTATGGCTACACCTTC; cdr3_length: 15; clone_size: -; v_call: TRBV6-5; j_call: TRBJ1-2; d_call: TRBD1
cdr3_aa: CASSMRTGEDEQYF; cdr3_nt: TGTGCCAGCAGCATGAGGACAGGGGAGGACGAGCAGTACTTC; cdr3_length: 14; clone_size: -; v_call: TRBV7-9; j_call: TRBJ2-7; d_call: TRBD1
cdr3_aa: CASSQVTGDSYGYTF; cdr3_nt: TGCGCCAGCAGCCAAGTCACGGGCGACAGCTATGGCTACACCTTC; cdr3_length: 15; clone_size: -; v_call: TRBV4-1; j_call: TRBJ1-2; d_call: -
cdr3_aa: CASSQEVGTAGNTIYF; cdr3_nt: TGTGCCAGCAGCCAAGAGGTGGGCACGGCTGGAAACACCATATATTTT; cdr3_length: 16; clone_size: -; v_call: TRBV3-1/TRBV3-2; j_call: TRBJ1-3; d_call: -
cdr3_aa: CSVGGRARETQYF; cdr3_nt: TGCAGCGTCGGCGGGAGGGCCCGAGAGACCCAGTACTTC; cdr3_length: 13; clone_size: -; v_call: TRBV29-1; j_call: TRBJ2-5; d_call: TRBD2
cdr3_aa: CASSTATGGYSPLHF; cdr3_nt: TGTGCCAGCAGCACGGCGACAGGGGGATATTCACCCCTCCACTTT; cdr3_length: 15; clone_size: few; v_call: TRBV7-8; j_call: TRBJ1-6; d_call: TRBD1
cdr3_aa: CARGDRANTGELFF; cdr3_nt: TGTGCCAGAGGGGACAGGGCTAACACCGGGGAGCTGTTTTTT; cdr3_length: 14; clone_size: -; v_call: TRBV7-9; j_call: TRBJ2-2; d_call: TRBD1
cdr3_aa: CASSQGEQGAYQPQHF; cdr3_nt: TGTGCCAGCAGTCAAGGAGAGCAGGGGGCGTACCAGCCCCAGCATTTT; cdr3_length: 16; clone_size: -; v_call: TRBV2; j_call: TRBJ1-5; d_call: TRBD1
cdr3_aa: CASSAGTGGETQYF; cdr3_nt: TGTGCCAGCAGCGCCGGGACGGGGGGGGAGACCCAGTACTTC; cdr3_length: 14; clone_size: -; v_call: TRBV11-3; j_call: TRBJ2-5; d_call: TRBD2
cdr3_aa: CASSQASGRGETQYF; cdr3_nt: TGTGCCAGCAGCCAAGCTAGCGGGAGGGGGGAGACCCAGTACTTC; cdr3_length: 15; clone_size: -; v_call: TRBV3-1/TRBV3-2; j_call: TRBJ2-5; d_call: TRBD2
cdr3_aa: CAGAGTVQETQYF; cdr3_nt: TGTGCCGGAGCCGGGACAGTGCAAGAGACCCAGTACTTC; cdr3_length: 13; clone_size: -; v_call: TRBV2; j_call: TRBJ2-5; d_call: TRBD1
cdr3_aa: CASGLGQGSGSGNTIYF; cdr3_nt: TGTGCTAGTGGTTTGGGGCAGGGGTCCGGCTCTGGAAACACCATATATTTT; cdr3_length: 17; clone_size: -; v_call: TRBV12-5; j_call: TRBJ1-3; d_call: -
cdr3_aa: CASGGESGTEAFF; cdr3_nt: TGTGCCAGCGGGGGGGAGTCAGGCACTGAAGCTTTCTTT; cdr3_length: 13; clone_size: -; v_call: TRBV2; j_call: TRBJ1-1; d_call: -
cdr3_aa: CASSFRTRNTEAFF; cdr3_nt: TGTGCCAGCAGTTTCCGTACAAGGAACACTGAAGCTTTCTTT; cdr3_length: 14; clone_size: once; v_call: TRBV27; j_call: TRBJ1-1; d_call: -
cdr3_aa: CASSFEGGSYNEQFF; cdr3_nt: TGTGCCAGCAGTTTTGAGGGAGGCTCCTACAATGAGCAGTTCTTC; cdr3_length: 15; clone_size: -; v_call: TRBV6-4; j_call: TRBJ2-1; d_call: -
cdr3_aa: CASSAGTNSNQPQHF; cdr3_nt: TGTGCCAGCAGCGCCGGGACTAATAGCAATCAGCCCCAGCATTTT; cdr3_length: 15; clone_size: -; v_call: TRBV5-4; j_call: TRBJ1-5; d_call: -
cdr3_aa: CASNLGQGDTEAFF; cdr3_nt: TGTGCCAGTAATTTAGGACAGGGTGACACTGAAGCTTTCTTT; cdr3_length: 14; clone_size: -; v_call: TRBV19; j_call: TRBJ1-1; d_call: TRBD1
cdr3_aa: CASSYDRAVGPKYF; cdr3_nt: TGTGCCAGCAGTTATGACAGGGCGGTAGGTCCCAAGTATTTT; cdr3_length: 14; clone_size: -; v_call: TRBV27; j_call: TRBJ2-3; d_call: TRBD1
cdr3_aa: CASSLLWRQGSGYTF; cdr3_nt: TGTGCCAGCAGTTTATTATGGAGACAGGGGTCTGGCTACACCTTC; cdr3_length: 15; clone_size: -; v_call: TRBV27; j_call: TRBJ1-2; d_call: TRBD1
cdr3_aa: CASRTGTGFGELFF; cdr3_nt: TGTGCCAGCAGAACCGGGACAGGGTTCGGGGAGCTGTTTTTT; cdr3_length: 14; clone_size: -; v_call: TRBV7-9; j_call: TRBJ2-2; d_call: TRBD1
cdr3_aa: CASSKGTGPGYTF; cdr3_nt: TGTGCCAGCAGCAAAGGGACAGGGCCCGGCTACACCTTC; cdr3_length: 13; clone_size: -; v_call: TRBV21-1; j_call: TRBJ1-2; d_call: -
cdr3_aa: CASSPDSEAFF; cdr3_nt: TGTGCCAGCAGTCCCGACAGTGAAGCTTTCTTT; cdr3_length: 11; clone_size: -; v_call: TRBV28; j_call: TRBJ1-1; d_call: -
cdr3_aa: CASTTQGANSPLHF; cdr3_nt: TGTGCCAGCACCACACAGGGGGCGAATTCACCCCTCCACTTT; cdr3_length: 14; clone_size: -; v_call: TRBV6-5; j_call: TRBJ1-6; d_call: TRBD1
cdr3_aa: CASSSTGYNSPLHF; cdr3_nt: TGTGCCAGCAGTAGTACGGGCTATAATTCACCCCTCCACTTT; cdr3_length: 14; clone_size: -; v_call: TRBV6-2/TRBV6-3; j_call: TRBJ1-6; d_call: -
cdr3_aa: CASSLVSGGLPEQFF; cdr3_nt: TGTGCCAGCAGCTTAGTCTCTGGGGGGTTACCCGAGCAGTTCTTC; cdr3_length: 15; clone_size: -; v_call: TRBV7-6; j_call: TRBJ2-1; d_call: -
cdr3_aa: CATSVTTSGGGNEQFF; cdr3_nt: TGTGCCACCAGCGTCACTACTAGCGGGGGGGGCAATGAGCAGTTCTTC; cdr3_length: 16; clone_size: -; v_call: TRBV15; j_call: TRBJ2-1; d_call: TRBD2
cdr3_aa: CASSVGGNIYYEQYF; cdr3_nt: TGTGCCAGCAGCGTGGGGGGAAACATATACTACGAGCAGTACTTC; cdr3_length: 15; clone_size: once; v_call: TRBV9; j_call: TRBJ2-7; d_call: -
cdr3_aa: CASAPGQGAKYEQYF; cdr3_nt: TGCGCCAGCGCCCCCGGACAGGGGGCGAAGTACGAGCAGTACTTC; cdr3_length: 15; clone_size: -; v_call: TRBV5-1; j_call: TRBJ2-7; d_call: TRBD1
cdr3_aa: CASRAGVGRGMNTEAFF; cdr3_nt: TGTGCCAGCAGAGCAGGGGTCGGACGTGGAATGAACACTGAAGCTTTCTTT; cdr3_length: 17; clone_size: -; v_call: TRBV2; j_call: TRBJ1-1; d_call: -